These 30 T cell receptor beta chains share one sample of origin, sequenced in a study of beta chain features in type 1 diabetes. As every portion of the isolated RNA was reverse transcribed, the sequencing read expressed TCRB transcripts. The repertoire was sequenced with immunoSEQ multiplex PCR; TCRdb's copy has only in-frame clones and lacks some. The sample consists of 450,000 or so clones, roughly an eighth of them appearing once. Sequencing was done on a sample of naive CD4+ T cells from blood. The receptors were sampled from a woman aged 18-30 years in good health.

This clone was seen more than once but under ten times. This sequence joins TRBV7-2 and TRBJ1-2, with 8 nucleotides matching TRBD1. The V gene end was trimmed by 5 bases and the J gene end by 10 bases; junction bases not matched to a gene: 3. CDR3 size: 11 residues. Germline-derived CDR1 and CDR2 are SGHTA and FQGNSA. DNA for the CDR3: TGTGCCAGCAGCCGGACAGGGCTCTACACCTTC. Translated, it gives CASSRTGLYTF.

This clone has more than one count but fewer than ten. The CDR3 DNA is TGTGCCAGCAGCTTGGGGGGGAGCCGTATTCAGTACTTC. Encoded protein: CASSLGGSRIQYF. The chain employs TRBV5-4 and TRBJ2-4; D tentatively reads TRBD1 or TRBD2 (5 bases each). The V gene lost 0 bases and the J gene lost 10 bases, with 11 bases spanning the gap. Looked up from germline, CDR1 is SGHNT and CDR2 is YYREEE (reference sequence). This CDR3 is built from 13 residues.

The V and J genes are TRBV7-2 and TRBJ2-1, with TRBD2 matching 15 bases. Germline assignment: CDR1 SGHTA and CDR2 FQGNSA. This CDR3 contains 16 residues. V was pared by 5 bases and J by 6 bases, with 5 bases of the junction left unmatched. The CDR3 here is CASSPRTSGRANEQFF. The CDR3 DNA sequence: TGTGCCAGCAGCCCCAGGACTAGCGGGAGGGCCAATGAGCAGTTCTTC.

V usage is TRBV14 and J usage is TRBJ1-4; D gene uncertain. Germline CDR1 is SGHDN and CDR2 is FVKESK. This CDR3 contains 12 residues. V was shortened by 1 base and J by 8 bases, with 5 bases between the two germline ends. This CDR3 is CASSQVREKLFF. CDR3 nucleotide sequence: TGTGCCAGCAGCCAAGTCAGGGAAAAACTGTTTTTT.

V and J are TRBV9 and TRBJ2-3; 9 positions agree with TRBD2. Looked up from germline, CDR1 is SGDLS and CDR2 is YYNGEE. The CDR3 spans 17 residues. V gave up 0 bases and J gave up 0 bases; unmatched junction bases: 5. This chain's CDR3 is CASSVDSGGASTDTQYF. CDR3 nucleotides: TGTGCCAGCAGCGTAGATAGCGGGGGTGCTAGCACAGATACGCAGTATTTT.

This clone was seen at least ten times. V usage is TRBV23-1 and J usage is TRBJ2-1, with TRBD1 matching 9 bases. TRBV23-1 is given ORF status, its function remaining uncertain. This CDR3 spans 14 amino acids. The trim removed 6 bases at V and 6 bases at J, leaving 6 bases unmatched. CDR3 protein: CASRGQGIGNEQFF. The DNA of the CDR3 is TGCGCCAGCAGGGGACAGGGAATTGGCAATGAGCAGTTCTTC.

A remark on this clone: The same CDR3 can be traced to other DNA sequences in this sample. The chain employs TRBV18 and TRBJ2-5; D is unresolved. The CDR3 covers 11 residues. Between the trimmed V and J ends, which lost 2 bases and 8 bases, there was a span of 6 bases. CDR1 is KGHSH and CDR2 is LQKENI in the germline V gene. CDR3 protein: CASSPGETQYF. The CDR3 DNA reads as TGTGCCAGCTCACCAGGGGAAACCCAGTACTTC.

This clone has only a few counts. Additional DNA sequences in this sample encode the identical CDR3. The chain employs TRBV15 and TRBJ2-7, with TRBD2 matching over 7 bases. Germline V CDR1 and CDR2: LNHNV, YYDKDF (reference sequence). V gave up 2 bases and J gave up 0 bases; unmatched junction bases: 7. The CDR3 totals 16 residues. The CDR3 loop reads CATSRKMRESSYEQYF. CDR3 DNA sequence: TGTGCCACCAGCAGAAAAATGCGGGAGAGCTCCTACGAGCAGTACTTC.

This clone has just a few counts. The chain links TRBV5-1 to TRBJ2-6; D is unclear. CDR1 is SGHRS and CDR2 is YFSETQ in the germline V gene. CDR3 length: 15 residues. The V and J ends lost 4 bases and 0 bases respectively, with 8 bases between them. CDR3 residues: CASSPRASGANVLTF. CDR3 nucleotides: TGCGCCAGCAGCCCCCGGGCCTCTGGGGCCAACGTCCTGACTTTC.

This clone was seen more than once but under ten times. V usage is TRBV5-1 and J usage is TRBJ1-1, with TRBD1 as a possible D gene (6 bases). The germline V gene encodes CDR1 SGHRS and CDR2 YFSETQ. The germline V and J ends were trimmed by 0 bases and 0 bases, with 9 bases remaining between them. This CDR3 spans 15 amino acids. CDR3: CASSLAQGLNTEAFF. CDR3 coding DNA: TGCGCCAGCAGCTTGGCGCAGGGGTTGAACACTGAAGCTTTCTTT.

V and J are TRBV9 and TRBJ2-7; 9 bases agree with TRBD1. Germline V lookup: CDR1 SGDLS, CDR2 YYNGEE. The CDR3 loop spans 15 amino acids. Germline trimming cut 2 bases from V and 3 bases from J; bases unmatched to any gene: 6. DNA for the CDR3: TGTGCCAGCAGCGTTACAGGGGGCGTGCTCTACGAGCAGTACTTC. As protein: CASSVTGGVLYEQYF.

This chain connects TRBV5-1 to TRBJ1-1; D unresolved. Deletions cut 0 bases from V and 0 bases from J, with 6 bases between. The CDR3 contains 14 residues. CDR1 is SGHRS, CDR2 YFSETQ, per germline. The CDR3 bases are TGCGCCAGCAGCTTGGGACAAGTGAACACTGAAGCTTTCTTT. Its translation: CASSLGQVNTEAFF.

This clone was detected a few times. The rearrangement links TRBV5-1 to TRBJ2-4; 8 bases line up with TRBD2. The germline V gene encodes CDR1 SGHRS and CDR2 YFSETQ. The CDR3 has 16 residues. The V segment lost 0 bases and the J segment 6 bases; nucleotides outside the gene matches: 8. DNA for the CDR3: TGCGCCAGCAGCTTGGTTAGCGGGGAGATGGGAAACATTCAGTACTTC. Encoded protein: CASSLVSGEMGNIQYF.

The V call is TRBV9, the J call TRBJ2-3, with 16 bases matching TRBD2. Germline CDR1 and CDR2: SGDLS and YYNGEE. V lost 4 bases, J lost 4 bases, and 6 bases stayed unmatched. This CDR3 contains 17 residues. CDR3 DNA sequence: TGTGCCAGCAGCCCGGGACTAGCGGGGGGGCGGGCAGATACGCAGTATTTT. It specifies CASSPGLAGGRADTQYF.

The J gene is TRBJ1-2, the V gene TRBV29-1; weak D call: TRBD1 (5 bases). The CDR3 runs 12 residues. Per the germline V gene, CDR1 is SQVTM and CDR2 is ANQGSEA. The V end lost 5 bases, the J end lost 4 bases, and 11 bases lay between the germline ends. The CDR3 DNA reads TGCAGCGTTCGGGACGGGGGCTATGGCTACACCTTC. Protein sequence: CSVRDGGYGYTF.

This chain connects TRBV29-1 to TRBJ2-1; D is undetermined. This CDR3 is built from 14 residues. Germline values: CDR1 SQVTM, CDR2 ANQGSEA. Trimming took 4 bases from V and 4 from J, leaving 14 bases between them. The DNA of the CDR3 is TGCAGCGTTGTTCTCCAGACGGTTTACAATGAGCAGTTCTTC. Translating it yields CSVVLQTVYNEQFF.

The chain couples TRBV9 to TRBJ2-2, with D uncertain. Germline CDR1 reads SGDLS; CDR2 reads YYNGEE. The V gene lost 0 bases and the J gene lost 6 bases, with 9 bases spanning the gap. This CDR3 contains 14 residues. The CDR3 sequence: CASSVDVYAGELFF. For the CDR3, the DNA is TGTGCCAGCAGCGTAGACGTGTATGCCGGGGAGCTGTTTTTT.

This clone was seen only a few times. The chain carries TRBV5-1 and TRBJ2-3; D unclear. Trimming took 4 bases from V and 1 from J, leaving 19 bases between them. The CDR3 covers 17 residues. CDR1 is SGHRS and CDR2 is YFSETQ in the germline V gene. CDR3 sequence reads: CASSAAKFLVGTDTQYF. The DNA for the CDR3 is TGCGCCAGCAGCGCCGCGAAGTTCCTAGTAGGCACAGATACGCAGTATTTT.

The chain has TRBV9 and TRBJ2-2; D gene uncertain. Trimming removed 2 bases from V and 7 bases from J, with 9 bases in between. The CDR3 loop spans 13 amino acids. The germline gives CDR1 SGDLS, CDR2 YYNGEE. The CDR3, as DNA: TGTGCCAGCAGCGTTAGGGTGGACGGGGAGCTGTTTTTT. This sequence encodes CASSVRVDGELFF. Looking up the rest from reference TRBV9 and TRBJ2-2 gives the full variable domain: DSGVTQTPKHLITATGQRVTLRCSPRSGDLSVYWYQQSLDQGLQFLIQYYNGEERAKGNILERFSAQQFPDLHSELNLSSLELGDSALYFCASSVRVDGELFFGEGSRLTVL.

Comment on this clone: Given a much more abundant clone one base away, this may be a read error. This sequence joins TRBV21-1 and TRBJ2-3. TRBV21-1 is a listed pseudogene. This CDR3 spans 11 amino acids. CDR3 region: CASRTTDTQYF. Here the CDR3 DNA reads TGTGCCAGCAGGACCACAGATACGCAGTATTTT.

This clone showed up just a few times. This rearrangement joins TRBV14 to TRBJ2-2; a weak D match, TRBD1 (6 bases). V was cut by 6 bases and J by 3 bases, with 11 bases left in between. Germline CDR1 reads SGHDN; CDR2 reads FVKESK. CDR3 size: 14 residues. The CDR3 protein is CASSVTGYTGELFF. The CDR3 nucleotides are TGTGCCAGCAGTGTTACAGGGTACACCGGGGAGCTGTTTTTT.

The J gene is TRBJ2-5, the V gene TRBV27; 7 nucleotides align to TRBD1. V dropped 5 bases and J dropped 6; count of bases not matched to a gene: 12. CDR3 length: 15 amino acids. Germline V gene data show CDR1 as MNHEY and CDR2 as SMNVEV (reference sequence). As DNA, the CDR3 is TGTGCCAGCAGTACTAGACAGGGTACCAGTAAGACCCAGTACTTC. It yields the protein CASSTRQGTSKTQYF.

The J gene is TRBJ2-3, the V gene TRBV10-3; 13 nucleotides match TRBD2. CDR1 and CDR2 from the germline V gene are ENHRY and SYGVKD. The CDR3 consists of 15 residues. J was trimmed by 5 bases and V by 2 bases; bases with no gene match: 1. CDR3 coding DNA: TGTGCCATCAGTGAGGGACTAGCGGGGGAAGATACGCAGTATTTT. Encoded protein: CAISEGLAGEDTQYF.

This sequence joins TRBV7-2 and TRBJ2-3; unclear D gene. Germline V gives CDR1 SGHTA, CDR2 FQGNSA. V was cut by 2 bases and J by 8 bases, with 8 bases left in between. The CDR3 is 12 residues long. The chain's CDR3 is CASSLLVGTQYF. The CDR3, as DNA: TGTGCCAGCAGCTTATTGGTGGGTACGCAGTATTTT.

The chain combines TRBV4-3 with TRBJ2-3; D is unclear. V gave up 4 bases and J gave up 0 bases, with 14 bases separating them. Germline V gene lookup returns CDR1 LGHNA and CDR2 YSLEER. The CDR3 sequence is 16 residues long. This CDR3 reads CASSRNRYPSTDTQYF. CDR3 in DNA: TGCGCCAGCAGCCGAAACCGCTACCCTAGCACAGATACGCAGTATTTT.

The chain combines TRBV28 with TRBJ2-5; 11 positions agree with TRBD2. The length of the CDR3 is 14 residues. The germline gives CDR1 MDHEN, CDR2 SYDVKM. V shed 7 bases and J 5 bases; nucleotides not matched to a gene: 6. In nucleotides, the CDR3 is TGTGCCAGCATTAGCGGGGGGGCCGCGGAGACCCAGTACTTC. The encoded protein is CASISGGAAETQYF.

This clone was seen a handful of times. The CDR3 here is CASSQERGLGSADTQYF. The CDR3 coding sequence is TGCGCCAGCAGCCAGGAGCGGGGTTTAGGTTCTGCCGATACGCAGTATTTT. The chain joins TRBV4-3 to TRBJ2-3; 7 bases line up with TRBD2. Germline V gene sequence: CDR1 LGHNA, CDR2 YSLEER. There are 17 residues in the CDR3. After removal of 3 bases from V and 6 bases from J, the junction contained 15 bases not matched to a gene.

This clone was counted only a few times. The chain links TRBV7-3 to TRBJ2-2; 8 bases fit TRBD1. The CDR3 totals 13 residues. CDR1 is SGHTA, CDR2 FQGTGA, per germline. J was trimmed by 14 bases and V by 4 bases; bases with no gene match: 9. The CDR3, as DNA: TGTGCCAGCAGCTCCCGCTCGACAGGGGTCCTGTTTTTT. Its translation: CASSSRSTGVLFF. Supplemented by reference TRBV7-3 and TRBJ2-2, the full variable domain reads GAGVSQTPSNKVTEKGKYVELRCDPISGHTALYWYRQSLGQGPEFLIYFQGTGAADDSGLPNDRFFAVRPEGSVSTLKIQRTERGDSAVYLCASSSRSTGVLFFGEGSRLTVL.

This clone was seen more than once but under ten times. The chain has TRBV7-2 and TRBJ2-7; TRBD2 matches at 7 bases. Germline trimming cut 1 base from V and 7 bases from J; bases unmatched to any gene: 7. The CDR3 is 14 amino acids. Germline V gene data show CDR1 as SGHTA and CDR2 as FQGNSA. This CDR3 reads CASSLGGSYWEQYF. The CDR3 DNA follows: TGTGCCAGCAGCTTAGGCGGGAGCTACTGGGAGCAGTACTTC.

CDR3 amino acids: CASRRGNNEQFF. Here the CDR3 DNA reads TGTGCCAGCAGGCGGGGGAACAATGAGCAGTTCTTC. This chain uses TRBV7-2 with TRBJ2-1; 7 bases agree with TRBD2. The V segment lost 6 bases and the J segment 5 bases; nucleotides outside the gene matches: 1. The CDR3 has 12 amino acids. The germline V gene has CDR1 SGHTA and CDR2 FQGNSA. Looking up the rest from reference TRBV7-2 and TRBJ2-1 gives the full variable domain: GAGVSQSPSNKVTEKGKDVELRCDPISGHTALYWYRQSLGQGLEFLIYFQGNSAPDKSGLPSDRFSAERTGGSVSTLTIQRTQQEDSAVYLCASRRGNNEQFFGPGTRLTVL.